The 5 T cell receptor beta chains below all came from one sample that was sequenced in a study of T-cell reconstitution after alpha-beta-depleted transplantation in children. This sample's TCRbeta library carried unique molecular identifier barcodes. TCRdb called the PCR reads again in MiXCR, with one record for every CDR3 protein. The profile shows approximately 980,000 distinct CDR3 sequences, less than 30% of them singletons. The material was PBMCs, mostly from graft donor cells, obtained 360 days after TCRalphabeta/CD19-depleted stem cell transplant. Receptors were obtained from a boy in the first two years of life who had a stem cell transplant for SCID, so the T cells may come from the graft donor.

V is TRBV20-1 and J is TRBJ2-3; 7 nucleotides line up with TRBD2. The J segment lost 5 bases and the V segment lost 6 bases, leaving 14 bases of the junction unmatched. This CDR3 has 15 residues. From germline, CDR1 is DFQATT and CDR2 SNEGSKA (reference sequence). In nucleotides, the CDR3 is TGCAGTGCGACCCCCGGGACTACTATCGGAGATACGCAGTATTTT. It translates to CSATPGTTIGDTQYF.

The chain recombines TRBV10-3 with TRBJ2-7; possible D gene TRBD1, 6 bases. This CDR3 is 12 amino acids long. The V end lost 9 bases, the J end lost 0 bases, and 9 bases lay between the germline ends. Per germline, CDR1 ENHRY and CDR2 SYGVKD. CDR3: CAITGSSYEQYF. CDR3 nucleotide sequence: TGTGCCATAACAGGGTCCTCCTACGAGCAGTACTTC.

There are a few counts of this clonotype. The rearrangement uses TRBV29-1 and TRBJ2-1; 8 bases are a match to TRBD1. V shed 6 bases and J 6 bases; nucleotides not matched to a gene: 10. Germline lookup yields CDR1 SQVTM and CDR2 ANQGSEA. The CDR3 is made up of 14 amino acids. The CDR3 bases are TGCAGCGTAGTCGACAGGGGTCGAATCAATGAGCAGTTCTTC. The encoded protein is CSVVDRGRINEQFF.

This chain uses TRBV5-1 with TRBJ2-7; perhaps TRBD2 as D (6 bases). The V gene's germline CDR1 is SGHRS and CDR2 YFSETQ. Between the trimmed V and J ends, which lost 4 bases and 3 bases, there was a span of 14 bases. The CDR3 loop spans 14 amino acids. CDR3 DNA sequence: TGCGCCAGCAGCCGCCGGGACGGGGGCTACGAGCAGTACTTC. It codes for CASSRRDGGYEQYF. Based on the CDR3 plus reference TRBV5-1 and TRBJ2-7, the full variable domain is KAGVTQTPRYLIKTRGQQVTLSCSPISGHRSVSWYQQTPGQGLQFLFEYFSETQRNKGNFPGRFSGRQFSNSRSEMNVSTLELGDSALYLCASSRRDGGYEQYFGPGTRLTVT.

This clonotype was seen a handful of times. V usage is TRBV10-3 and J usage is TRBJ2-4; D gene ambiguous. V lost 0 bases and J lost 0, with 3 bases in between. CDR1 and CDR2 (germline): ENHRY, SYGVKD. The CDR3 has 14 amino acids. The CDR3 coding sequence is TGTGCCATCAGTGAGTCAGAAGCCAAAAACATTCAGTACTTC. It encodes CAISESEAKNIQYF.